This T cell receptor (beta chain) was recorded in a study of monozygotic twins with inflammatory bowel disease. Whole-study findings and limits: Limited power may explain why concordant and discordant twins showed no difference in repertoire similarity.

About this clonotype itself: What it binds is not known.

Germline CDR1 and CDR2: SGHRS and YFSETQ. This CDR3 spans 14 amino acids. TCRdb re-analyzed the 5' RACE reads; it lists each CDR3 protein once, without DNA. The sample totals a few hundred thousand distinct CDR3 sequences; its top ten clones hold roughly 1.7%. The chain has TRBV5-1 and TRBJ1-1. This clonotype was obtained from a human donor with ulcerative colitis or Crohn's disease, or a healthy co-twin of an affected twin (not recorded which). The sequencing input was blood. CDR3 region: CASSLVGVNTEAFF.